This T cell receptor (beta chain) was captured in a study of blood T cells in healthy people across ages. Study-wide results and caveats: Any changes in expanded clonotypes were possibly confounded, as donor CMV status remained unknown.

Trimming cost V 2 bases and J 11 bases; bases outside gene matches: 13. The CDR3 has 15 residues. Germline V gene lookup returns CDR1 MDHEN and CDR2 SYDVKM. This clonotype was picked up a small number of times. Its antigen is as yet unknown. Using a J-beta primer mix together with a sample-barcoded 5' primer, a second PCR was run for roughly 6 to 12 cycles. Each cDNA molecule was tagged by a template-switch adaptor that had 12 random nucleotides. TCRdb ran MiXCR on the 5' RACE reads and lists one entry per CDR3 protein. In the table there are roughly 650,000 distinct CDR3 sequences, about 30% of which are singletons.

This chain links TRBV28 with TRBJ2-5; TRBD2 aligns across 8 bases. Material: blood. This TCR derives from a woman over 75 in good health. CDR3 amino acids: CASSLGGLVGNEQYF. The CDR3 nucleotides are TGTGCCAGCAGTTTAGGGGGACTAGTCGGCAATGAGCAGTACTTC.